Shown below are 8 T cell receptor beta chains from a single sample sequenced in a study of blood T cell repertoires in COVID-19. Sequencing used immunoSEQ multiplex PCR; TCRdb keeps in-frame clones, though not all of them. The sample includes 200,000 to 250,000 clones, approximately 85% of them seen just once. The sequenced sample was PBMCs or T cells enriched from blood (not recorded which). These receptors were obtained from a woman between 45 and 65 years old with acute COVID-19.

V gene TRBV5-1 combines with J gene TRBJ1-2; no definite D call. Germline CDR1 reads SGHRS; CDR2 reads YFSETQ. The CDR3 has 12 amino acids. V dropped 4 bases and J dropped 4 bases, with 8 bases sitting between them. The CDR3 spells CASSLEAYGYTF. CDR3 bases: TGCGCCAGCAGCCTCGAAGCCTATGGCTACACCTTC.

A word on this clone: Distinct nucleotide sequences in the sample also encode this CDR3. The V call is TRBV18, the J call TRBJ1-1; 7 bases map to TRBD1. CDR3 size: 14 residues. The germline CDR1 and CDR2 sequences are KGHSH and LQKENI. Losses at the gene ends were 3 bases for V and 1 base for J; bases not matched to a gene: 2. This CDR3 is CASSPRTGNTEAFF. In DNA form, the CDR3 reads TGTGCCAGCTCACCCAGGACAGGGAACACTGAAGCTTTCTTT. Full variable domain (missing parts from reference TRBV18 and TRBJ1-1): NAGVMQNPRHLVRRRGQEARLRCSPMKGHSHVYWYRQLPEEGLKFMVYLQKENIIDESGMPKERFSAEFPKEGPSILRIQQVVRGDSAAYFCASSPRTGNTEAFFGQGTRLTVV.

The count of this clone is one. The chain combines TRBV19 with TRBJ1-2, with no clear D. The CDR3 runs 14 residues. The germline V gene encodes CDR1 LNHDA and CDR2 SQIVND (reference sequence). Trimming stripped 7 bases from V and 1 base from J, with 13 bases between. The chain's CDR3 is CASTGIGNNYGYTF. DNA of the CDR3: TGTGCCAGTACCGGGATAGGGAATAACTATGGCTACACCTTC.

The rearrangement links TRBV5-1 to TRBJ2-7; 11 positions agree with TRBD1. The CDR3 runs to 14 residues. Germline loops: CDR1 SGHRS, CDR2 YFSETQ. Unmatched junction bases numbered 1, after V lost 4 bases and J lost 1 base. CDR3 bases: TGCGCCAGCAGCGGGACAGGGGGGTCCTACGAGCAGTACTTC. It yields the protein CASSGTGGSYEQYF.

The chain employs TRBV10-1 and TRBJ1-5; TRBD1 matches 7 bases. Looked up from germline, CDR1 is WNHNN and CDR2 is SYGVQD (reference sequence). J was trimmed by 6 bases and V by 3 bases; bases with no gene match: 11. The CDR3 has 16 residues. The chain's CDR3 is CASSDALSTGCQPQHF. The CDR3 bases are TGCGCCAGCAGTGATGCCCTTTCGACAGGGTGTCAGCCCCAGCATTTT.

The chain combines TRBV5-1 with TRBJ1-1; 10 positions match TRBD1. Germline CDR1 is SGHRS and CDR2 is YFSETQ. J was trimmed by 4 bases and V by 0 bases; bases with no gene match: 9. The CDR3 totals 17 residues. CDR3 in amino acids: CASSLAGTGALGTEAFF. The CDR3 DNA reads as TGCGCCAGCAGCTTGGCCGGGACAGGGGCCCTCGGCACTGAAGCTTTCTTT.

The J gene is TRBJ1-1, the V gene TRBV5-6; D is uncertain. Germline lookup yields CDR1 SGHDT and CDR2 YYEEEE. The CDR3 extends over 12 amino acids. The V end was cut by 5 bases, the J end by 0 bases, with 5 bases between. The CDR3 DNA is TGTGCCAGCAGTCTACTGAACACTGAAGCTTTCTTT. Protein product: CASSLLNTEAFF.

The chain employs TRBV11-3 and TRBJ2-2, with D perhaps TRBD2 (5 bases). Germline lookup yields CDR1 SGHNT and CDR2 YENEEA. V was pared by 1 base and J by 7 bases, with 7 bases between. The CDR3 covers 13 residues. CDR3: CASSLAGIGELFF. CDR3 DNA: TGTGCCAGCAGCTTAGCGGGGATCGGGGAGCTGTTTTTT.